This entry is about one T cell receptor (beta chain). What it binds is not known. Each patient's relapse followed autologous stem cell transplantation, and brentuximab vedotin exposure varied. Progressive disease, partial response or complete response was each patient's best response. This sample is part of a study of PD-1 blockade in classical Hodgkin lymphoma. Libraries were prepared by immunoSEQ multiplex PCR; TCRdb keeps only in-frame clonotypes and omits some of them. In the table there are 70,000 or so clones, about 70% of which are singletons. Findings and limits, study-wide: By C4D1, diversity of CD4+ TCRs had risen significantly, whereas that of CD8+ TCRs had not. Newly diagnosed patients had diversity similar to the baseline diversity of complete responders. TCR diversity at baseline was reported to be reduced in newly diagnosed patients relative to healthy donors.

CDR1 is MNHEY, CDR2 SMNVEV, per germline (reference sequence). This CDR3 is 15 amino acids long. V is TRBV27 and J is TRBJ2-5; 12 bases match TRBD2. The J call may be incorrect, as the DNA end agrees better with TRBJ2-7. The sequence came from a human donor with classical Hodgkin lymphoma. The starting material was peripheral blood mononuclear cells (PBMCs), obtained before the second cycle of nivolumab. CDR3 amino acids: CASSTLAGGTYEQYF. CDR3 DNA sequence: TGTGCCAGCAGTACTCTAGCGGGAGGGACCTACGAGCAGTACTTC.